This T cell receptor (beta chain) was found in a study of preoperative IRX-2 immunotherapy in early breast cancer. Treatment specified: preoperative locoregional IRX-2 cytokine immunotherapy. Samples came from a phase Ib trial of preoperative locoregional IRX-2 cytokine immunotherapy. TCRdb keeps only in-frame clones here, not all; method: immunoSEQ multiplex PCR. The sample yields about 24,000 clones, over 85% seen once. This clone appeared once. Trimming stripped 0 bases from V and 0 bases from J, with 12 bases between. CDR3 length: 16 amino acids. Germline lookup yields CDR1 SGDLS and CDR2 YYNGEE. The material sequenced was tumor tissue, taken after IRX-2 immunotherapy. The chain couples TRBV9 to TRBJ1-1; D gene unclear. The receptor was isolated from a human donor with breast cancer. The DNA for the CDR3 is TGTGCCAGCAGCGTAGGGCTTCGCCGGATGAACACTGAAGCTTTCTTT. The encoded protein is CASSVGLRRMNTEAFF.